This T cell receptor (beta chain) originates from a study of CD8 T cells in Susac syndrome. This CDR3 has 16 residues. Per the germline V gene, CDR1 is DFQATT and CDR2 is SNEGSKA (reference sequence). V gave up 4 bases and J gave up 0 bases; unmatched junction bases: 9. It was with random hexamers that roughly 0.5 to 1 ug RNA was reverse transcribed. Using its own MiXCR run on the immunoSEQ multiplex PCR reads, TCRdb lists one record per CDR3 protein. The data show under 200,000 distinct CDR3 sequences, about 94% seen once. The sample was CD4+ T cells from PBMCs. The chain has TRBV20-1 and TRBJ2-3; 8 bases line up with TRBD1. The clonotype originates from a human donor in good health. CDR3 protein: CSAIDRGPTSTDTQYF. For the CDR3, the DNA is TGCAGTGCTATAGACAGGGGCCCGACTAGCACAGATACGCAGTATTTT.